What follows describes a single TCR beta chain. The antigen remains undetermined. Mismatch with germline at one junction end may stem from a read error. This entry comes from a study of OX40 agonist ivuxolimab in advanced cancers. At the level of the study: The patients got ivuxolimab, which is an agonistic anti-OX40 (CD134) antibody.

Repertoires were generated with immunoSEQ multiplex PCR, while TCRdb's copy carries only in-frame clones and drops some. The sample lists over 30,000 clones; around 82% were seen once. Study results and caveats: Researchers report that CD8+ T cells had, on average, more expanded clones than CD4+. Dose levels from 0.1 to 3.0 mg/kg saw CD4+ and CD8+ blood T cells expand clonally by week 6.

The germline V gene has CDR1 SSHAT and CDR2 FNYEAQ (reference sequence). This CDR3 contains 13 residues. The sequence derives from an adult with an advanced solid tumor such as melanoma, head and neck, liver or kidney cancer. The chain combines TRBV7-7 with TRBJ2-5; the D gene is possibly TRBD1 (5 bases). The specimen was CD4+ or CD8+ T cells sorted from blood, collected in a trial of the OX40 agonist ivuxolimab. The CDR3 is CASSSTVQETQYF. The CDR3, as DNA: TGTGCTAGCAGCTCGACAGTCCAAGAGACCCAGTACTTC.